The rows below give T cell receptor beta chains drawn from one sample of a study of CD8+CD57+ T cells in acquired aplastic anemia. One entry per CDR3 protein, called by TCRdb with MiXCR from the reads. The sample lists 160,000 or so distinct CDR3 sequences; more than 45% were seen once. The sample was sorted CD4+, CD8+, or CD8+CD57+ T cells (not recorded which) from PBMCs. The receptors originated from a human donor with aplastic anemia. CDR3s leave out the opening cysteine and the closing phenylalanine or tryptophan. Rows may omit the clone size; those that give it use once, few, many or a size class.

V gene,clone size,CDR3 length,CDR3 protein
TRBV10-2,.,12,ASWTSPSYNEQF
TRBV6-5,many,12,ASSPGSSYNEQF
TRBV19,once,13,ASSTGTGSTGELF
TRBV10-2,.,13,ASTGLAGLSYEQY
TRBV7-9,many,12,ASSQGQGQEKLF
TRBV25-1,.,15,ASSAVTGSPSYNEQF
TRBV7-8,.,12,ASSARDLSKGLF
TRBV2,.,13,ASSSPGQGRNIQY
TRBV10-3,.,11,ATKQGGGNGHT
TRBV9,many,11,ASSATGNTEAF
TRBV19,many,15,ASSIGGTGIRNQPQH
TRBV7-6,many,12,ASSSEDRAYEQY
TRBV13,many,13,ASSFSGGSGNTIY
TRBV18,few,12,ASSPLQGTGELF